The rows below give T cell receptor beta chains drawn from one sample of a study of tumor and adjacent non-tumor tissue in lung cancer. TCRdb itself ran the multiplex PCR reads through MiXCR, one entry per CDR3 protein. The sample holds more than 85,000 distinct CDR3 sequences, 65% seen once. Specimen: distant non-tumor lung tissue. These receptors came from a man between 25 and 39 years old with non-small cell lung cancer. The CDR3 runs from the conserved cysteine through the conserved F or W. The D gene is left open where the match is weak. The size field is filled for only some rows; it gives once, few, many or a size class.

J: TRBJ2-3
size: -
D: -
V: TRBV5-5
CDR3: CASTYLSLGETDTQYF
DNA: TGTGCCAGCACCTATTTGAGCCTTGGGGAGACAGATACGCAGTATTTT

J: TRBJ1-6
size: many
D: TRBD1
V: TRBV4-2
CDR3: CASSHSQLMGQGDSPLHF
DNA: TGTGCCAGCAGCCATTCCCAGCTCATGGGACAGGGGGATTCACCCCTCCACTTT

J: TRBJ1-5
size: -
D: -
V: TRBV12-3/TRBV12-4
CDR3: CASSVFGIGNQPLHF
DNA: -

J: TRBJ2-5
size: few
D: TRBD1
V: TRBV20-1
CDR3: CSATPETGDRETQYF
DNA: TGCAGTGCCACCCCCGAGACAGGGGACAGGGAGACCCAGTACTTC

J: TRBJ2-2
size: -
D: TRBD2
V: TRBV20-1
CDR3: CSARPNLLAGDTGELFF
DNA: TGCAGTGCTAGACCCAATCTTCTAGCGGGAGATACCGGGGAGCTGTTTTTT

J: TRBJ1-4
size: -
D: -
V: TRBV5-6
CDR3: CDSSLWRQAGHEKLFF
DNA: TGTGACAGCAGCTTGTGGAGACAGGCAGGTCACGAAAAACTGTTTTTT

J: TRBJ2-7
size: -
D: -
V: TRBV12-3/TRBV12-4
CDR3: CATSFSWYYEQYF
DNA: TGTGCCACCAGTTTCAGCTGGTACTACGAGCAGTACTTC

J: TRBJ2-3
size: -
D: -
V: TRBV3-1
CDR3: CVSSRPRDPGTDTQYF
DNA: TGTGTCAGCAGCCGGCCCCGGGACCCAGGAACAGATACGCAGTATTTT

J: TRBJ2-5
size: few
D: -
V: TRBV11-1
CDR3: CASGFDSGVGEAQYF
DNA: TGTGCCAGCGGCTTCGACTCAGGGGTAGGCGAGGCCCAGTACTTC

J: TRBJ1-3
size: many
D: -
V: TRBV6-5
CDR3: CASSPSGVEGNTIYF
DNA: TGTGCCAGCAGTCCCTCGGGGGTAGAGGGAAACACCATATATTTT

J: TRBJ2-7
size: -
D: -
V: TRBV29-1
CDR3: CSVETGAYEQYF
DNA: TGCAGCGTTGAAACGGGTGCCTACGAGCAGTACTTC

J: TRBJ2-7
size: -
D: -
V: TRBV11-2
CDR3: CASSLDFGSPWQYF
DNA: TGTGCCAGCAGTTTAGATTTCGGGTCCCCATGGCAGTACTTC

J: TRBJ2-3
size: -
D: TRBD2
V: TRBV12-3/TRBV12-4
CDR3: CASSGRLATDTRYF
DNA: TGTGCCAGTAGTGGGAGACTAGCGACAGATACGCGGTATTTT

J: TRBJ1-2
size: -
D: TRBD1
V: TRBV29-1
CDR3: CSDFRDRGANYGYTF
DNA: TGCAGCGATTTCCGGGACAGGGGAGCTAACTATGGCTACACCTTC

J: TRBJ2-1
size: -
D: -
V: TRBV20-1
CDR3: CIARDLLTYNEQIF
DNA: TGCATTGCTAGAGATCTGTTGACCTACAATGAGCAGATCTTC

J: TRBJ2-7
size: many
D: -
V: TRBV5-4
CDR3: CASSPGARVDEQYF
DNA: TGTGCCAGCAGCCCCGGGGCAAGGGTCGACGAGCAGTACTTC

J: TRBJ2-3
size: many
D: -
V: TRBV5-4
CDR3: CASSLIALADTQYF
DNA: TGTGCCAGCAGCTTGATAGCCTTGGCAGATACGCAGTATTTT

J: TRBJ1-3
size: -
D: -
V: TRBV7-9
CDR3: CASSATVSGNTIYF
DNA: TGTGCCAGCAGCGCGACAGTCTCTGGAAACACCATATATTTT

J: TRBJ1-2
size: -
D: -
V: TRBV20-1
CDR3: CSAQITGDYGYSF
DNA: TGCAGTGCCCAGATCACCGGGGACTATGGCTACAGTTTC

J: TRBJ2-3
size: -
D: -
V: TRBV6-4
CDR3: CANSDSSTDTQYF
DNA: TGTGCCAACAGCGACTCATCCACAGATACGCAGTATTTT

J: TRBJ2-6
size: once
D: -
V: TRBV6-5
CDR3: CASSSGTLWAGANILTF
DNA: TGTGCCAGCAGTTCTGGCACCTTATGGGCAGGGGCCAACATCCTGACTTTC

J: TRBJ2-4
size: once
D: -
V: TRBV20-1
CDR3: CSARPEPGVDIQYF
DNA: TGCAGTGCTAGGCCTGAACCGGGAGTGGACATTCAGTACTTC

J: TRBJ2-7
size: many
D: TRBD1
V: TRBV6-6
CDR3: CASSWDRGYEQYF
DNA: TGTGCCAGCAGTTGGGACAGGGGGTACGAGCAGTACTTC

J: TRBJ2-5
size: -
D: TRBD2
V: TRBV2
CDR3: CASKGGRVETQYF
DNA: TGTGCCAGCAAGGGCGGGAGAGTGGAGACCCAGTACTTC

J: TRBJ2-3
size: medium-sized
D: -
V: TRBV4-2
CDR3: CASSETVAVNTQYF
DNA: TGTGCCAGCAGTGAGACGGTGGCGGTTAATACGCAGTATTTT

J: TRBJ2-3
size: -
D: -
V: TRBV29-1
CDR3: CSVEYGNLDMQYF
DNA: TGCAGCGTTGAGTACGGGAATTTAGATATGCAGTATTTT

J: TRBJ2-1
size: -
D: TRBD2
V: TRBV6-2/TRBV6-3
CDR3: CVSTRLAGKSNEQFF
DNA: TGTGTCAGCACCCGACTAGCGGGCAAAAGCAATGAGCAGTTCTTC

J: TRBJ2-3
size: -
D: TRBD1
V: TRBV20-1
CDR3: CSPVTGFSTDTQYF
DNA: TGCAGCCCCGTGACAGGGTTTAGCACAGATACACAGTATTTT

J: TRBJ2-7
size: -
D: -
V: TRBV11-2
CDR3: CASSRSGELVVEQYF
DNA: TGTGCCAGCAGCCGGAGTGGGGAGCTAGTGGTCGAGCAGTATTTC

J: TRBJ1-5
size: -
D: TRBD1
V: TRBV11-2
CDR3: CASSPHRGKQPQHF
DNA: TGTGCCAGCAGCCCCCACAGGGGAAAACAGCCCCAGCATTTT

J: TRBJ2-7
size: once
D: -
V: TRBV20-1
CDR3: CSARSRQRIGYEQYF
DNA: TGCAGTGCTAGAAGCCGTCAAAGGATCGGTTACGAGCAGTACTTC

J: TRBJ2-7
size: -
D: -
V: TRBV5-1
CDR3: CASSLYDGYEQNF
DNA: TGCGCCAGCAGCTTATACGACGGATACGAGCAGAACTTC

J: TRBJ1-1
size: -
D: TRBD1
V: TRBV20-1
CDR3: CNARPRQGDTEAFF
DNA: TGCAATGCTAGACCCCGACAGGGAGACACTGAAGCTTTCTTT

J: TRBJ2-1
size: once
D: TRBD2
V: TRBV6-6
CDR3: CVSSDRLAGANEQLF
DNA: TGTGTCAGCAGTGATAGACTAGCGGGGGCCAATGAGCAGTTATTC

J: TRBJ1-1
size: -
D: -
V: TRBV20-1
CDR3: CSATAVPEAFF
DNA: TGCAGTGCCACGGCGGTGCCTGAAGCCTTCTTT

J: TRBJ2-3
size: few
D: -
V: TRBV5-1
CDR3: CASSLEGTTLTDTQYF
DNA: TGCGCCAGCAGCTTGGAGGGCACCACCCTCACAGATACGCAGTATTTT

J: TRBJ2-7
size: -
D: -
V: TRBV6-2/TRBV6-3
CDR3: CASSHPDSSTYEQYF
DNA: TGTGCCAGCAGTCACCCGGACAGCTCTACCTACGAGCAGTACTTC

J: TRBJ1-1
size: -
D: -
V: TRBV7-9
CDR3: CASSLATSRAEAFF
DNA: TGTGCCAGCAGCTTAGCCACGAGTCGGGCTGAAGCTTTCTTT

J: TRBJ2-2
size: -
D: -
V: TRBV11-2
CDR3: CASSFNGYNTGELCF
DNA: TGTGCCAGCAGCTTCAATGGTTACAATACCGGGGAGCTGTGTTTT

J: TRBJ1-1
size: many
D: TRBD1
V: TRBV11-2
CDR3: CASSRGGAGPWGNTEAFF
DNA: TGTGCCAGCAGTCGAGGGGGCGCAGGTCCTTGGGGGAACACTGAAGCTTTCTTT

J: TRBJ2-7
size: once
D: -
V: TRBV11-2
CDR3: CSSTAGWRDEQYF
DNA: TGTTCCAGCACCGCGGGCTGGAGAGACGAGCAGTACTTC

J: TRBJ1-2
size: -
D: -
V: TRBV12-3/TRBV12-4
CDR3: CASRPKGATNYDYTF
DNA: TGTGCCAGCAGGCCTAAAGGAGCTACTAACTATGACTATACCTTC

J: TRBJ2-1
size: -
D: TRBD2
V: TRBV24-1
CDR3: CAICDAGTSGYNEQFF
DNA: TGTGCCATCTGTGACGCCGGGACTAGCGGGTACAATGAGCAGTTCTTC

J: TRBJ1-3
size: many
D: TRBD1
V: TRBV6-8
CDR3: CASSSVQGANGNTIYF
DNA: TGTGCCAGCAGCTCCGTACAGGGGGCGAATGGAAACACCATATATTTT

J: TRBJ1-1
size: once
D: -
V: TRBV20-1
CDR3: CSARDMKAMNTKAFF
DNA: TGCAGTGCTAGGGATATGAAGGCGATGAACACTAAAGCTTTCTTT

J: TRBJ2-3
size: few
D: -
V: TRBV24-1
CDR3: CATSDPRRAASTDTQYF
DNA: TGTGCCACCAGTGATCCCCGGAGGGCAGCAAGCACAGATACGCAGTATTTT

J: TRBJ2-1
size: -
D: -
V: TRBV24-1
CDR3: CATSDLRAGHDEQFF
DNA: TGTGCCACCAGTGATCTCAGGGCGGGTCACGATGAGCAGTTCTTC